The 14 T cell receptor beta chains in this list originate from one sample, sequenced in a study of cytomegalovirus exposure and HLA in healthy donors. Assay used: immunoSEQ multiplex PCR; TCRdb lists only in-frame clones, some missing. Of around 160,000 clones in the sample, roughly 89% were seen once. Sequenced material: PBMCs. These receptors were taken from a woman aged 18-35 years in good health and CMV-seropositive.

This chain links TRBV6-1 with TRBJ2-1, with 8 positions matching TRBD1. The CDR3 runs 15 residues. V lost 6 bases, J lost 5 bases, and 9 bases stayed unmatched. Looked up from germline, CDR1 is MNHNS and CDR2 is SASEGT. The CDR3 sequence: CASRSRDRRHNEQFF. CDR3 DNA: TGTGCCAGCAGATCCCGGGACAGGAGGCACAATGAGCAGTTCTTC.

This chain links TRBV5-1 with TRBJ2-5; 7 bases align to TRBD2. The CDR3 spans 16 residues. Germline values: CDR1 SGHRS, CDR2 YFSETQ. The trim removed 0 bases at V and 2 bases at J, leaving 7 bases unmatched. CDR3 sequence (DNA): TGCGCCAGCAGCTTGGGTGCCGGGGGGTCGCAAGAGACCCAGTACTTC. Its protein is CASSLGAGGSQETQYF.

V and J are TRBV14 and TRBJ2-5; 8 nucleotides align to TRBD2. CDR3 length: 13 amino acids. CDR1 is SGHDN, CDR2 FVKESK, per germline. The J segment lost 4 bases and the V segment lost 2 bases, leaving 0 bases of the junction unmatched. In nucleotides, the CDR3 is TGTGCCAGCAGCCAACTAGCGGGAGAGACCCAGTACTTC. Translation: CASSQLAGETQYF.

J is TRBJ2-1 and V is TRBV5-1, with 9 bases aligning to TRBD2. This CDR3 is built from 14 residues. V lost 4 bases to trimming and J lost 7 bases; unmatched junction nucleotides: 6. Germline CDR1 and CDR2: SGHRS and YFSETQ. As DNA, the CDR3 is TGCGCCAGCAGCACCTCTAGCGGGGTAAATGAGCAGTTCTTC. Translated: CASSTSSGVNEQFF.

This clone was seen more than once but under ten times. The chain couples TRBV18 to TRBJ2-4, with D maybe TRBD1 (6 bases). Germline CDR1 KGHSH, CDR2 LQKENI. The CDR3 covers 16 residues. V lost 2 bases and J lost 1, with 12 bases in between. The CDR3 DNA reads as TGTGCCAGCTCACCAGGGACAAGGGTCGCCAAAAACATTCAGTACTTC. Translated: CASSPGTRVAKNIQYF. Using reference TRBV18 and TRBJ2-4 for the parts outside the CDR3, the full variable domain is NAGVMQNPRHLVRRRGQEARLRCSPMKGHSHVYWYRQLPEEGLKFMVYLQKENIIDESGMPKERFSAEFPKEGPSILRIQQVVRGDSAAYFCASSPGTRVAKNIQYFGAGTRLSVL.

The J gene is TRBJ1-1, the V gene TRBV5-6; D not resolved. Trimming pared 5 bases from V and 4 bases from J, leaving 15 bases between. CDR3 length: 14 amino acids. CDR1 SGHDT and CDR2 YYEEEE come from the germline V gene. CDR3 region: CASSWEPVITEAFF. The DNA for the CDR3 is TGTGCCAGCAGTTGGGAGCCCGTTATCACTGAAGCTTTCTTT.

The rearrangement links TRBV6-6 to TRBJ1-2; D perhaps matches TRBD1 (5 bases). Germline lookup yields CDR1 MNHNY and CDR2 SVGAGI (reference sequence). The CDR3 loop spans 14 amino acids. The ends were cut back, 3 bases at V and 1 base at J, with 9 bases in the middle. In DNA, the CDR3 is TGTGCCAGCAGTTATCAGGGAAGTAACTATGGCTACACCTTC. It specifies CASSYQGSNYGYTF.

The CDR3 nucleotides are TGTGCCAGCAGCATGACGGAACGGGCTAGCGGGAGACTATGGGAGCAGTACTTC. Translating it yields CASSMTERASGRLWEQYF. The rearrangement joins TRBV7-9 to TRBJ2-7, with 10 bases lining up with TRBD2. Trimming at V came to 5 bases and at J to 7 bases, leaving 20 bases not matched to a gene. CDR1 and CDR2 (germline): SEHNR, FQNEAQ (reference sequence). CDR3 length: 18 residues. The full variable domain, in which reference TRBV7-9 and TRBJ2-7 provide the parts outside the CDR3, is DTGVSQNPRHKITKRGQNVTFRCDPISEHNRLYWYRQTLGQGPEFLTYFQNEAQLEKSRLLSDRFSAERPKGSFSTLEIQRTEQGDSAMYLCASSMTERASGRLWEQYFGPGTRLTVT.

The V call is TRBV29-1, the J call TRBJ1-5, with 7 bases identical to TRBD1. Trimming removed 6 bases from V and 0 bases from J; junction bases left unmatched: 2. CDR1 is SQVTM and CDR2 is ANQGSEA in the germline V gene. CDR3 length: 13 residues. This CDR3 reads CSVGTDSNQPQHF. The CDR3 coding sequence is TGCAGCGTGGGGACAGATAGCAATCAGCCCCAGCATTTT. Drawing the rest from reference TRBV29-1 and TRBJ1-5, the complete variable domain is SAVISQKPSRDICQRGTSLTIQCQVDSQVTMMFWYRQQPGQSLTLIATANQGSEATYESGFVIDKFPISRPNLTFSTLTVSNMSPEDSSIYLCSVGTDSNQPQHFGDGTRLSIL.

In its sample, this clone was seen once. The gene calls are TRBV27 and TRBJ1-5; D gene ambiguous. The V end was cut by 0 bases, the J end by 5 bases, with 11 bases between. CDR3 length: 15 residues. Germline CDR1 reads MNHEY; CDR2 reads SMNVEV (reference sequence). As DNA, the CDR3 is TGTGCCAGCAGTTTATCCGGGATGAGGGATCAGCCCCAGCATTTT. Translating gives CASSLSGMRDQPQHF.

This clone has a handful of counts. The chain couples TRBV14 to TRBJ2-2; maybe TRBD1 (5 bases). CDR1 is SGHDN and CDR2 is FVKESK in the germline V gene. The CDR3 loop spans 14 amino acids. Trimming took 1 base from V and 6 from J, leaving 9 bases between them. This CDR3 reads CASSQGQYSGELFF. CDR3 DNA: TGTGCCAGCAGCCAAGGACAGTATTCCGGGGAGCTGTTTTTT.

The CDR3 DNA reads TGTGCCAGCAGTTTTTCCGGGTTTGGACTTAAAGCTTTCTTT. Its translation is CASSFSGFGLKAFF. This rearrangement joins TRBV27 to TRBJ1-1, with D unclear. The germline CDR1 and CDR2 sequences are MNHEY and SMNVEV (reference sequence). The CDR3 extends over 14 amino acids. V was clipped by 3 bases and J by 9 bases, with 17 bases between them.

CDR3 amino acids: CASSFAGATYEQYF. Here the CDR3 DNA reads TGTGCCAGCAGCTTCGCGGGGGCCACCTACGAGCAGTACTTC. The V call is TRBV7-2, the J call TRBJ2-7; D may be TRBD2 (7 bases). V was trimmed by 3 bases and J by 2 bases, leaving 11 bases between them. The germline V gene has CDR1 SGHTA and CDR2 FQGNSA. The CDR3 spans 14 residues.

V is TRBV2 and J is TRBJ1-1; D uncertain. The CDR3 contains 14 residues. The V gene lost 3 bases and the J gene lost 1 base, with 9 bases spanning the gap. Germline lookup yields CDR1 SNHLY and CDR2 FYNNEI. CDR3 bases: TGTGCCAGCAGTGACCCCCAGGCGAACACTGAAGCTTTCTTT. Residues: CASSDPQANTEAFF. Variable domain in full (rest from reference TRBV2 and TRBJ1-1): EPEVTQTPSHQVTQMGQEVILRCVPISNHLYFYWYRQILGQKVEFLVSFYNNEISEKSEIFDDQFSVERPDGSNFTLKIRSTKLEDSAMYFCASSDPQANTEAFFGQGTRLTVV.